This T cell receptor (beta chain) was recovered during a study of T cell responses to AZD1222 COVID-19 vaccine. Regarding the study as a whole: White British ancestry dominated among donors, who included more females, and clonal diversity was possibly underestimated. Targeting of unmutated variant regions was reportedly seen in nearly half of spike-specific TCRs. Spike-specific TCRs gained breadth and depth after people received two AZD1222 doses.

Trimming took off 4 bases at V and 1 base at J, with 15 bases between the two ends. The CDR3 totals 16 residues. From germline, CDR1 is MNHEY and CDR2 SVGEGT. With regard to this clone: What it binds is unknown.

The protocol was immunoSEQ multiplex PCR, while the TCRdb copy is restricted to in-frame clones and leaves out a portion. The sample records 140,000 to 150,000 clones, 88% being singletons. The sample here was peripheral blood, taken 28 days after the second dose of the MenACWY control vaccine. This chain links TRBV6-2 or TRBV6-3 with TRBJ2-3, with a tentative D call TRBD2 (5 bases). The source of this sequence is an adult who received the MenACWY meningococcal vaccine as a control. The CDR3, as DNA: TGTGCCAGCAGTTCCCCGCTAGCTGCGGGCACAGATACGCAGTATTTT. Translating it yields CASSSPLAAGTDTQYF.